One and the same sample provided the 31 T cell receptor beta chains below, sequenced in a study of T cells in localized non-small cell lung cancer. Repertoires were generated with immunoSEQ multiplex PCR, while TCRdb's copy carries only in-frame clones and drops some. This sample has 90,000 to 100,000 clones, with roughly 91% found just once. Sequences were derived from PBMCs, sampled before any cancer treatment. The receptors stem from a woman aged 40-69 years with stage II squamous cell lung carcinoma.

CDR3 sequence: CASSEPSPGIHGNTEAFF. The CDR3 nucleotides read TGTGCCAGCAGTGAGCCTTCTCCCGGGATCCACGGGAACACTGAAGCTTTCTTT. The rearrangement links TRBV6-1 to TRBJ1-1; D ambiguous. Germline lookup yields CDR1 MNHNS and CDR2 SASEGT. Trimming cost V 3 bases and J 1 base, with 21 bases left between them. CDR3 length: 18 amino acids.

The V gene is TRBV5-1, the J gene TRBJ2-7, with D possibly being TRBD2 (6 bases). CDR1 is SGHRS and CDR2 is YFSETQ in the germline V gene. Trimming took 4 bases from V and 2 from J, leaving 13 bases between them. The CDR3 runs to 14 residues. The CDR3 region has the DNA TGCGCCAGCAGCAACAGCGGAGGGGCCTACGAGCAGTACTTC. It codes for CASSNSGGAYEQYF.

The chain couples TRBV7-7 to TRBJ2-1; 8 bases line up with TRBD2. The CDR3 loop spans 14 amino acids. CDR1 and CDR2 (germline): SSHAT, FNYEAQ (reference sequence). J was trimmed by 7 bases and V by 2 bases; bases with no gene match: 4. The DNA for the CDR3 is TGTGCCAGCAGCTTAAGCGGGAGCGGGAATGAGCAGTTCTTC. This sequence encodes CASSLSGSGNEQFF.

J is TRBJ1-5 and V is TRBV19, with D unresolved. Germline-derived CDR1 and CDR2 are LNHDA and SQIVND (reference sequence). V was pared by 6 bases and J by 1 base, with 13 bases between. This CDR3 is 15 amino acids long. CDR3 coding DNA: TGTGCCAGTAGACGGAACTTAAACAGCAATCAGCCCCAGCATTTT. It specifies CASRRNLNSNQPQHF.

V gene TRBV30 combines with J gene TRBJ2-3; 8 nucleotides line up with TRBD2. After removal of 2 bases from V and 5 bases from J, the junction contained 15 bases not matched to a gene. Germline V gene lookup returns CDR1 GTSNPN and CDR2 SVGIG (reference sequence). The CDR3 sequence is 17 residues long. CDR3 protein: CAWSSPDSGIGEDTQYF. CDR3 nucleotide sequence: TGTGCCTGGAGTTCTCCCGATAGCGGGATTGGAGAAGATACGCAGTATTTT.

This clone was recorded once. The chain has TRBV6-5 and TRBJ1-5, with unresolved D. CDR1 and CDR2 (germline): MNHEY, SVGAGI. The length of the CDR3 is 14 residues. Trimming removed 2 bases at V and 4 bases at J, with 9 bases between. The CDR3 reads CASSYGGPNQPQHF. The CDR3, as DNA: TGTGCCAGCAGTTACGGAGGGCCTAATCAGCCCCAGCATTTT.

This chain joins TRBV27 and TRBJ1-2, with 9 bases fitting TRBD1. V dropped 4 bases and J dropped 3; count of bases not matched to a gene: 9. This CDR3 spans 16 amino acids. Germline CDR1 and CDR2: MNHEY and SMNVEV (reference sequence). CDR3 DNA: TGTGCCAGCAGTTGGGGGACAGGGAGTATACACTATGGCTACACCTTC. Protein sequence: CASSWGTGSIHYGYTF.

The chain combines TRBV19 with TRBJ2-5; 8 positions match TRBD2. Germline lookup yields CDR1 LNHDA and CDR2 SQIVND (reference sequence). Trimming cost V 9 bases and J 5 bases; bases outside gene matches: 8. The CDR3 consists of 13 residues. The CDR3 nucleotides are TGTGCCAGCGGGGGGGCAGGGGTTGAGACCCAGTACTTC. It encodes CASGGAGVETQYF.

The rearrangement joins TRBV27 to TRBJ2-3; maybe TRBD1 (6 bases). The CDR3 covers 14 residues. V was pared by 6 bases and J by 4 bases, with 14 bases between. Germline CDR1 reads MNHEY; CDR2 reads SMNVEV (reference sequence). The CDR3 protein is CASRKRTGPDTQYF. The CDR3, as DNA: TGTGCCAGCAGGAAGAGAACAGGGCCAGATACGCAGTATTTT.

This clone appeared once. The chain couples TRBV7-9 to TRBJ2-7, with D possibly matching TRBD1 (5 bases). The CDR3 length is 12 residues. From germline, CDR1 is SEHNR and CDR2 FQNEAQ (reference sequence). V was clipped by 4 bases and J by 12 bases, with 16 bases between them. The CDR3 DNA is TGTGCCAGCAGCTCAGGGCCCCCCGAATGGTACTTC. This codes for CASSSGPPEWYF. Supplemented by reference TRBV7-9 and TRBJ2-7, the full variable domain reads DTGVSQNPRHKITKRGQNVTFRCDPISEHNRLYWYRQTLGQGPEFLTYFQNEAQLEKSRLLSDRFSAERPKGSFSTLEIQRTEQGDSAMYLCASSSGPPEWYFGPGTRLTVT.

This rearrangement joins TRBV30 to TRBJ2-3; tentatively, D is TRBD2 (5 bases). There are 12 residues in the CDR3. The germline V gene encodes CDR1 GTSNPN and CDR2 SVGIG (reference sequence). Trimming cost V 1 base and J 6 bases, with 8 bases left between them. CDR3 sequence (DNA): TGTGCCTGGAGTGAGCGGATGGATACGCAGTATTTT. It encodes CAWSERMDTQYF.

The genes are TRBV29-1 and TRBJ2-1, with 15 bases that match TRBD2. The germline gives CDR1 SQVTM, CDR2 ANQGSEA. The V and J ends lost 3 bases and 6 bases, in that order; junction bases with no gene match: 3. This CDR3 has 15 residues. The CDR3 region is CSVEGLAGGFNEQFF. CDR3 bases: TGCAGCGTTGAGGGACTAGCGGGAGGATTCAATGAGCAGTTCTTC.

J is TRBJ1-4 and V is TRBV10-3, with TRBD1 matching 8 bases. J was trimmed by 4 bases and V by 3 bases; bases with no gene match: 1. The CDR3 contains 14 residues. Looked up from germline, CDR1 is ENHRY and CDR2 is SYGVKD. The CDR3: CAISDRGLNEKLFF. The CDR3 DNA sequence: TGTGCCATCAGTGACAGGGGGCTTAATGAAAAACTGTTTTTT.

The V and J genes are TRBV6-5 and TRBJ1-2; D ambiguous. Deletions cut 0 bases from V and 2 bases from J, with 13 bases between. Germline V lookup: CDR1 MNHEY, CDR2 SVGAGI. This CDR3 is built from 16 residues. The CDR3 sequence: CASSYSAWAVNYGYTF. The CDR3 DNA reads as TGTGCCAGCAGTTACTCGGCGTGGGCAGTAAACTATGGCTACACCTTC.

The CDR3 DNA reads TGTGCCACTATTGAGTGGGGAAAAAAGGATGAAGCTTTCTTT. The encoded protein is CATIEWGKKDEAFF. This chain links TRBV19 with TRBJ1-1; D is undetermined. This CDR3 contains 14 residues. The V and J ends lost 10 bases and 7 bases respectively, with 22 bases between them. The germline gives CDR1 LNHDA, CDR2 SQIVND (reference sequence).

J is TRBJ1-2 and V is TRBV7-9; D might be TRBD1 (5 bases). Trimming stripped 4 bases from V and 4 bases from J, with 10 bases between. From germline, CDR1 is SEHNR and CDR2 FQNEAQ (reference sequence). CDR3 length: 13 residues. The CDR3 coding sequence is TGTGCCAGCAGCTACCGGGGCTCCTATGGCTACACCTTC. Its translation is CASSYRGSYGYTF.

The chain employs TRBV6-5 and TRBJ1-3, with 7 bases that match TRBD1. V was pared by 6 bases and J by 0 bases, with 5 bases of the junction left unmatched. The CDR3 is 15 residues long. CDR1 and CDR2 (germline): MNHEY, SVGAGI. The CDR3: CASRRGQDSGNTIYF. As DNA, the CDR3 is TGTGCCAGCAGGCGTGGACAGGACTCTGGAAACACCATATATTTT.

This chain connects TRBV11-2 to TRBJ1-2, with D unclear. CDR3 size: 14 residues. The V and J ends lost 3 bases and 2 bases respectively, with 10 bases between them. Germline CDR1 SGHAT, CDR2 FQNNGV. The CDR3 reads CASSLGTLNYGYTF. The CDR3 nucleotides are TGTGCCAGCAGCTTGGGCACCTTAAACTATGGCTACACCTTC.

The V gene is TRBV5-1, the J gene TRBJ2-7; D assignment may be TRBD1 or TRBD2 (5 bases each). The V end was cut by 4 bases, the J end by 0 bases, with 17 bases between. The CDR3 runs to 16 residues. Germline loops: CDR1 SGHRS, CDR2 YFSETQ. The CDR3 loop reads CASSAIGTGNSYEQYF. The DNA for the CDR3 is TGCGCCAGCAGCGCGATTGGGACGGGGAACTCCTACGAGCAGTACTTC.

A few counts support this clone. V gene TRBV6-1 combines with J gene TRBJ1-2; no firm D call. V was trimmed by 8 bases and J by 4 bases, leaving 8 bases between them. The CDR3 has 11 residues. The germline V gene encodes CDR1 MNHNS and CDR2 SASEGT. CDR3 nucleotide sequence: TGTGCCAGCGAAGACCTCTATGGCTACACCTTC. This gives the protein CASEDLYGYTF.

The chain employs TRBV2 and TRBJ2-1; 8 nucleotides align to TRBD2. Germline V gene sequence: CDR1 SNHLY, CDR2 FYNNEI. V shed 7 bases and J 11 bases; nucleotides not matched to a gene: 10. The CDR3 spans 13 residues. DNA for the CDR3: TGTGCCAGCACCCCGGGGGGGGGCGACAAGCAGTTCTTC. Amino acids: CASTPGGGDKQFF.

This chain links TRBV28 with TRBJ1-4, with D unresolved. The germline V and J ends were trimmed by 10 bases and 7 bases, with 13 bases remaining between them. Germline CDR1 reads MDHEN; CDR2 reads SYDVKM. The CDR3 has 12 amino acids. CDR3 nucleotides: TGTGCCACTCACCAAAGACCTGAAAAACTGTTTTTT. Translated, it gives CATHQRPEKLFF.

This chain uses TRBV27 with TRBJ2-7; 11 positions agree with TRBD1. V gave up 3 bases and J gave up 3 bases; unmatched junction bases: 1. The germline gives CDR1 MNHEY, CDR2 SMNVEV (reference sequence). The CDR3 consists of 14 residues. CDR3 in DNA: TGTGCCAGCAGTTTTGGGACAGGGGGCTACGAGCAGTACTTC. This codes for CASSFGTGGYEQYF.

The chain employs TRBV18 and TRBJ2-1; 10 bases match TRBD2. V trimming: 3 bases; J trimming: 8 bases; junction bases outside the gene matches: 7. The CDR3 contains 15 residues. Germline loops: CDR1 KGHSH, CDR2 LQKENI. CDR3 sequence reads: CASSPVAGGRDEQFF. CDR3 sequence (DNA): TGTGCCAGCTCACCGGTAGCGGGGGGTAGGGATGAGCAGTTCTTC.

The chain has TRBV7-9 and TRBJ2-7; the D gene is possibly TRBD1 (6 bases). The length of the CDR3 is 15 residues. The germline V gene encodes CDR1 SEHNR and CDR2 FQNEAQ (reference sequence). Trimming stripped 0 bases from V and 2 bases from J, with 11 bases between. CDR3 DNA: TGTGCCAGCAGCTTAGCTCAGGGGATCGCCTACGAGCAGTACTTC. Protein sequence: CASSLAQGIAYEQYF.

A few counts support this clone. Different DNA sequences within this sample yield the same CDR3. The chain combines TRBV10-3 with TRBJ1-1, with D unclear. This CDR3 contains 13 residues. The V end lost 2 bases, the J end lost 0 bases, and 4 bases lay between the germline ends. Germline assignment: CDR1 ENHRY and CDR2 SYGVKD. CDR3 residues: CAISEGMNTEAFF. CDR3 bases: TGTGCCATCAGTGAGGGCATGAACACTGAAGCTTTCTTT.

The chain joins TRBV27 to TRBJ2-2; D assignment may be TRBD1 or TRBD2 (6 bases each). The V end was cut by 8 bases, the J end by 3 bases, with 10 bases between. CDR1 MNHEY and CDR2 SMNVEV come from the germline V gene (reference sequence). There are 13 residues in the CDR3. CDR3 coding DNA: TGTGCCAGCTCGAGGGGGGACACCGGGGAGCTGTTTTTT. Encoded protein: CASSRGDTGELFF.

This clone was recorded once. This chain uses TRBV19 with TRBJ1-1; D gene uncertain. Trimming shortened V by 6 bases and J by 1 base, and 15 bases separated the two germline ends. Germline values: CDR1 LNHDA, CDR2 SQIVND (reference sequence). The CDR3 covers 15 residues. The CDR3 coding sequence is TGTGCCAGTAGCCCCGGTGTTACTTCGAACACTGAAGCTTTCTTT. Residues: CASSPGVTSNTEAFF.

The genes are TRBV19 and TRBJ2-7; the D is unclear. Germline CDR1 is LNHDA and CDR2 is SQIVND (reference sequence). The CDR3 runs to 13 residues. Trimming left V 3 bases short and J 5 bases short, with 11 bases between. CDR3 amino acids: CASSMGNLNEQYF. The CDR3 coding sequence is TGTGCCAGTAGTATGGGGAACCTGAACGAGCAGTACTTC.

The V and J genes are TRBV29-1 and TRBJ1-1; possibly TRBD1 for D (5 bases). V was cut by 3 bases and J by 3 bases, with 29 bases left in between. CDR1 and CDR2 from the germline V gene are SQVTM and ANQGSEA. This CDR3 has 19 residues. CDR3 in amino acids: CSVETTRTPLTAEDTEAFF. Here the CDR3 DNA reads TGCAGCGTTGAGACTACCCGGACACCCCTTACCGCTGAGGACACTGAAGCTTTCTTT.

This clone was counted a single time. V is TRBV5-1 and J is TRBJ1-1; D gene ambiguous. Trimming cost V 2 bases and J 0 bases, with 5 bases left between them. Per the germline V gene, CDR1 is SGHRS and CDR2 is YFSETQ. This CDR3 contains 13 residues. CDR3 DNA sequence: TGCGCCAGCAGCTTCCAATTGAACACTGAAGCTTTCTTT. Encoded protein: CASSFQLNTEAFF.